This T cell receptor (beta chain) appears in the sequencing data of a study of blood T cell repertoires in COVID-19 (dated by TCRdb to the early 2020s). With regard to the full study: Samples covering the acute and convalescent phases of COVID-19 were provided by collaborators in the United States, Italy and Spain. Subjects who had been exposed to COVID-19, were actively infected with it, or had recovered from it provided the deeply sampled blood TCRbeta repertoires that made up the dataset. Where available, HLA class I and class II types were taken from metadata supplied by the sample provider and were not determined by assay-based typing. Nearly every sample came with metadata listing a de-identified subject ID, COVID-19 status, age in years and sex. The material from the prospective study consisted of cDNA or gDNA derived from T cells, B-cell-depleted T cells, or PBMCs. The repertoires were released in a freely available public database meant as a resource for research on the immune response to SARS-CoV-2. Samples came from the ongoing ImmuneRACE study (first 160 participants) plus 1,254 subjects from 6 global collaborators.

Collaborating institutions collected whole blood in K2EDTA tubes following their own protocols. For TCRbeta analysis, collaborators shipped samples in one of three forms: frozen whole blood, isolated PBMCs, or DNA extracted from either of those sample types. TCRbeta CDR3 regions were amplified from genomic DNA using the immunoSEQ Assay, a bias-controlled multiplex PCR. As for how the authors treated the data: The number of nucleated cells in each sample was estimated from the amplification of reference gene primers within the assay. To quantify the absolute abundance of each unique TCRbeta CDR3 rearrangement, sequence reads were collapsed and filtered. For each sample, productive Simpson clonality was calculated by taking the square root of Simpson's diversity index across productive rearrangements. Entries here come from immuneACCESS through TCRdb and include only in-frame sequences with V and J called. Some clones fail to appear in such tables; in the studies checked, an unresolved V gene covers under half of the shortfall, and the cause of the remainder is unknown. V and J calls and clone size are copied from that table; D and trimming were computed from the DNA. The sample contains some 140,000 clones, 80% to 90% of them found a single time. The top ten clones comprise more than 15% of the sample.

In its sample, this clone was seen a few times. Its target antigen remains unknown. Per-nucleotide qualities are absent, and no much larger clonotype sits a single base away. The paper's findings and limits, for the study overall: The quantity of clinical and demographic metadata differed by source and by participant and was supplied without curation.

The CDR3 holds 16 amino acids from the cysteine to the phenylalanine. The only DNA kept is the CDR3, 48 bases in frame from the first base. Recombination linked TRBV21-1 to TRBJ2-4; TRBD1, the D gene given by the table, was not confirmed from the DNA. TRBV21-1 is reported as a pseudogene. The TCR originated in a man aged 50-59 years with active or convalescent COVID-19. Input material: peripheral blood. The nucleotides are TGTGCCAGCAGCACCAACTCCGGGACAGATAAAAACATTCAGTACTTC. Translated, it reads CASSTNSGTDKNIQYF.